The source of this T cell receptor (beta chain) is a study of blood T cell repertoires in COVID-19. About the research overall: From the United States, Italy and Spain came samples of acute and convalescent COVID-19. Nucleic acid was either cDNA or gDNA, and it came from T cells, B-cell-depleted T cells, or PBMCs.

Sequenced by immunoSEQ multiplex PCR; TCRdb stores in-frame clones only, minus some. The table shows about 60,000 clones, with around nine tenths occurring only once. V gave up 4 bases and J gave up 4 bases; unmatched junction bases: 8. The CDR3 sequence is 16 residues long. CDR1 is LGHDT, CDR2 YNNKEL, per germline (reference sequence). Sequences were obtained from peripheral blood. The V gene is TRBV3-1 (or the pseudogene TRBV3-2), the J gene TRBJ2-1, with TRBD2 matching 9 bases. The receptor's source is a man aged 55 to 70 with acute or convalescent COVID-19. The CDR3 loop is CASSRSLAGDYNEQFF. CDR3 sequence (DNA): TGTGCCAGCAGCCGGTCACTAGCGGGCGATTACAATGAGCAGTTCTTC.